The clone carrying this T cell receptor (beta chain) was picked up a small number of times. Its antigen is unknown. The data derive from a study of T cells in Graves' hyperthyroidism and ophthalmopathy. Study in general: Once the initial diagnosis was made, peripheral blood was obtained before any treatment.

Hyperthyroidism had been newly diagnosed in patients aged 18 to 65, and its duration was under 2 months. General study findings and limits: Through a model of 13 V-J features, ophthalmopathy was separated from stable hyperthyroidism.

Trimming left V 3 bases short and J 6 bases short, with 17 bases between. CDR3 length: 15 residues. Germline CDR1 reads SGDLS; CDR2 reads YYNGEE. Using RNA transcripts as the source, TCR beta CDR3 regions were amplified. HTBI primers were the set used in a first-round RT-PCR of the TCR CDR3. Each CDR3 protein gets one entry after TCRdb re-called the multiplex PCR reads with MiXCR. The data show more than 550,000 distinct CDR3 sequences, with 18% seen just once and approximately 16% held by the top ten. This clonotype was obtained from a woman between 50 and 59 years old with Graves' hyperthyroidism that later progressed to Graves' ophthalmopathy. The chain carries TRBV9 and TRBJ2-3; D unresolved. The specimen sequenced was blood. The CDR3 region has the DNA TGTGCCAGCAGCGCCGTGGCCACCCCTGGGGATACGCAGTATTTT. Translating it yields CASSAVATPGDTQYF.